Sequencing of this T cell receptor (beta chain) was carried out in a study of siplizumab effects on memory and regulatory T cells. The CDR3 extends over 15 amino acids. V was pared by 4 bases and J by 2 bases, with 6 bases of the junction left unmatched. CDR1 is MGHRA and CDR2 is YSYEKL in the germline V gene. Only in-frame clones appear in the TCRdb table, and some are missing; sequencing was by immunoSEQ multiplex PCR. The table lists fewer than 60,000 clones, over 85% of them singletons. This clonotype was obtained from a human donor in good health. This rearrangement joins TRBV4-1 to TRBJ2-7; 9 positions match TRBD1. Sample: CD8+ T cells sorted from blood. CDR3: CASSRDDRGTYEQYF. CDR3 in DNA: TGCGCCAGCAGCCGGGATGACAGGGGGACCTACGAGCAGTACTTC.